This T cell receptor beta chain was captured by sequencing in a study of shared clonotypes between healthy human individuals. As for the study in general: Every donor yielded three CD4 naive, three CD4 memory, two CD8 naive and one CD8 memory plate.

In the naive CD8 group, cells lacked CD45RO and were positively selected for CCR7, so terminally differentiated effector memory CD45RA+ cells were left out. General study results and limits: Naive subsets tended to show greater estimated richness than memory subsets.

V was clipped by 3 bases and J by 7 bases, with 7 bases between them. Germline V CDR1 and CDR2: SGHKS, YYEKEE (reference sequence). The CDR3 extends over 11 amino acids. The assay was carried out at the deep level. Measured with immunoSEQ multiplex PCR; TCRdb has only the in-frame clones, and not every one. This table holds about 820,000 clones, approximately 92% found once. A single count supports this clone. What it binds is unknown. Sequencing was performed on naive CD8+ T cells sorted from blood. The origin of this receptor is a young man in good health. V and J are TRBV5-5 and TRBJ1-2; D is perhaps TRBD1 (6 bases). This CDR3 is CASSSRGGYTF. Written as DNA, the CDR3 is TGTGCCAGCAGCTCCAGGGGTGGCTACACCTTC. Full variable domain (remainder filled in from reference TRBV5-5 and TRBJ1-2): DAGVTQSPTHLIKTRGQQVTLRCSPISGHKSVSWYQQVLGQGPQFIFQYYEKEERGRGNFPDRFSARQFPNYSSELNVNALLLGDSALYLCASSSRGGYTFGSGTRLTVV.